The 29 T cell receptor beta chains below all came from one sample that was sequenced in a study of cytotoxic CD8 clonotypes in ibrutinib-treated CLL. Clones were read by immunoSEQ multiplex PCR, and TCRdb kept only the in-frame ones, dropping some. This table has hundreds of thousands of clones, almost 80% appearing once. This specimen was PBMCs, taken before ibrutinib treatment. Receptor source: a human donor with chronic lymphocytic leukemia.

The V gene is TRBV9, the J gene TRBJ2-1, with 11 bases identical to TRBD2. V gave up 5 bases and J gave up 13 bases; unmatched junction bases: 14. This CDR3 comprises 15 residues. Germline values: CDR1 SGDLS, CDR2 YYNGEE. CDR3 nucleotide sequence: TGTGCCAGCAGTCCGCTAGCGGGAGGTTGGGGTGACCAGTTCTTC. Protein sequence: CASSPLAGGWGDQFF.

The genes are TRBV27 and TRBJ2-5, with 14 nucleotides matching TRBD2. The CDR3 has 16 residues. Trimming cost V 5 bases and J 4 bases; bases outside gene matches: 6. Germline V gene sequence: CDR1 MNHEY, CDR2 SMNVEV (reference sequence). In DNA form, the CDR3 reads TGTGCCAGCAGTCCGGGACTAGCGGGAGTGGTAGAGACCCAGTACTTC. It codes for CASSPGLAGVVETQYF.

The rearrangement uses TRBV10-3 and TRBJ2-7; no clear D gene. The CDR3 runs 11 residues. V was trimmed by 4 bases and J by 5 bases, leaving 6 bases between them. Germline loops: CDR1 ENHRY, CDR2 SYGVKD. DNA for the CDR3: TGTGCCATCAGTGGGGATAACGAGCAGTACTTC. This encodes CAISGDNEQYF.

J is TRBJ2-7 and V is TRBV7-3; the match to TRBD2 covers 13 bases. The CDR3 is made up of 18 amino acids. Germline V gene data show CDR1 as SGHTA and CDR2 as FQGTGA. The J segment lost 3 bases and the V segment lost 7 bases, leaving 15 bases of the junction unmatched. The CDR3 is CASKVEPGLAGTYYEQYF. In nucleotides, the CDR3 is TGTGCCAGCAAGGTCGAACCGGGACTAGCGGGAACGTACTACGAGCAGTACTTC. Combining the CDR3 with reference TRBV7-3 and TRBJ2-7 gives the whole variable domain GAGVSQTPSNKVTEKGKYVELRCDPISGHTALYWYRQSLGQGPEFLIYFQGTGAADDSGLPNDRFFAVRPEGSVSTLKIQRTERGDSAVYLCASKVEPGLAGTYYEQYFGPGTRLTVT.

The table lists this clone with many counts. This chain links TRBV19 with TRBJ1-5, with D possibly being TRBD1 (5 bases). The germline V and J ends were trimmed by 5 bases and 3 bases, with 11 bases remaining between them. The CDR3 sequence is 14 residues long. Germline CDR1 LNHDA, CDR2 SQIVND (reference sequence). This CDR3 is CASSPGDVNQPQHF. The CDR3 bases are TGTGCCAGTAGTCCTGGGGACGTCAATCAGCCCCAGCATTTT.

The rearrangement uses TRBV14 and TRBJ2-7; D unresolved. V was shortened by 8 bases and J by 1 base, with 15 bases between the two germline ends. Germline V gene data show CDR1 as SGHDN and CDR2 as FVKESK. This CDR3 contains 14 residues. Here the CDR3 reads CASSRPGDSYEQYF. CDR3 nucleotides: TGTGCCAGCTCTCGACCCGGAGATTCCTACGAGCAGTACTTC.

The chain links TRBV7-2 to TRBJ2-7, with 10 bases matching TRBD2. With V trimmed by 0 bases and J by 2 bases, 1 base remained unmatched. The CDR3 spans 15 residues. Germline CDR1 reads SGHTA; CDR2 reads FQGNSA. The CDR3 coding sequence is TGTGCCAGCAGCTTAGCTAGCGGGAGGACCTACGAGCAGTACTTC. It is translated as CASSLASGRTYEQYF.

The chain couples TRBV25-1 to TRBJ2-7; D gene unclear. Trimming cost V 4 bases and J 3 bases, with 4 bases left between them. Germline assignment: CDR1 MGHDK and CDR2 SYGVNS. The CDR3 spans 11 residues. The CDR3 is CASSAYYEQYF. The DNA for the CDR3 is TGTGCCAGCAGTGCCTACTACGAGCAGTACTTC.

To note about this clone: This sample includes further DNA sequences coding for the same CDR3. The CDR3 DNA sequence: TGCGCCAGCAGCTTGGGGCTAGCGGGAGCTTACGAGCAGTACTTC. This gives the protein CASSLGLAGAYEQYF. The rearrangement uses TRBV5-1 and TRBJ2-7; 10 bases agree with TRBD2. The CDR3 loop spans 15 amino acids. From germline, CDR1 is SGHRS and CDR2 YFSETQ. The V segment lost 0 bases and the J segment 4 bases; nucleotides outside the gene matches: 4.

The V call is TRBV11-2, the J call TRBJ2-2; no reliable D call. The V and J ends lost 6 bases and 7 bases respectively, with 9 bases between them. This CDR3 region has 12 residues. Per the germline V gene, CDR1 is SGHAT and CDR2 is FQNNGV. CDR3 sequence (DNA): TGTGCCAGCAGGCGGACGGGCGGGGAGCTGTTTTTT. This codes for CASRRTGGELFF.

This chain connects TRBV7-2 to TRBJ1-1; D is unresolved. The CDR3 is made up of 17 amino acids. CDR1 and CDR2 from the germline V gene are SGHTA and FQGNSA. With 3 bases removed from V and 1 base from J, the gap between germline ends came to 18 bases. CDR3 sequence reads: CASSFLAGTLGNTEAFF. The CDR3 DNA follows: TGTGCCAGCAGCTTTCTGGCTGGCACACTTGGGAACACTGAAGCTTTCTTT. The variable domain in full, with the rest retrieved from reference TRBV7-2 and TRBJ1-1, is GAGVSQSPSNKVTEKGKDVELRCDPISGHTALYWYRQSLGQGLEFLIYFQGNSAPDKSGLPSDRFSAERTGGSVSTLTIQRTQQEDSAVYLCASSFLAGTLGNTEAFFGQGTRLTVV.

The sample holds a few counts of this clone. Sequence at one end of the junction differs from germline and may be a read error. In nucleotides, the CDR3 is TGCGCCAGCAGCTTGGCCCCGGACCGAACCTACGGGCAGTACTTC. Protein sequence: CASSLAPDRTYGQYF. The V call is TRBV5-1, the J call TRBJ2-7, with D hard to call. Looked up from germline, CDR1 is SGHRS and CDR2 is YFSETQ. There are 15 residues in the CDR3.

The V gene is TRBV19, the J gene TRBJ1-3; 8 nucleotides align to TRBD1. The germline V gene has CDR1 LNHDA and CDR2 SQIVND (reference sequence). J lost 0 bases, V lost 3 bases, and 13 bases had no gene match. The CDR3 length is 19 residues. The CDR3 is CASSIRQGADLISGNTIYF. CDR3 nucleotides: TGTGCCAGTAGTATCCGTCAGGGGGCGGACTTAATCTCTGGAAACACCATATATTTT. Looking up the rest from reference TRBV19 and TRBJ1-3 gives the full variable domain: DGGITQSPKYLFRKEGQNVTLSCEQNLNHDAMYWYRQDPGQGLRLIYYSQIVNDFQKGDIAEGYSVSREKKESFPLTVTSAQKNPTAFYLCASSIRQGADLISGNTIYFGEGSWLTVV.

The chain couples TRBV27 to TRBJ2-1, with D unclear. The germline gives CDR1 MNHEY, CDR2 SMNVEV (reference sequence). Trimming stripped 6 bases from V and 10 bases from J, with 22 bases between. The CDR3 loop spans 15 amino acids. CDR3 nucleotides: TGTGCCAGCAGCCAAATTCGGGCGAATCGGTGGGAGCAGTTCTTC. Its protein is CASSQIRANRWEQFF.

The chain couples TRBV4-1 to TRBJ1-4; maybe TRBD1 (6 bases). Trimming left V 2 bases short and J 7 bases short, with 17 bases between. Germline V lookup: CDR1 MGHRA, CDR2 YSYEKL. The CDR3 has 16 residues. The CDR3 sequence: CASSQKRGRGGEKLFF. DNA for the CDR3: TGCGCCAGCAGCCAAAAACGGGGCAGGGGCGGTGAAAAACTGTTTTTT.

V is TRBV9 and J is TRBJ2-5, with D perhaps being TRBD1 or TRBD2 (5 bases each). Germline V lookup: CDR1 SGDLS, CDR2 YYNGEE. The CDR3 spans 15 residues. The V and J ends lost 0 bases and 4 bases respectively, with 13 bases between them. CDR3 coding DNA: TGTGCCAGCAGCGTAGACCCGGGGCCGGGAGAGACCCAGTACTTC. As protein: CASSVDPGPGETQYF.

This clone was recorded a few times. This chain's CDR3 is CASSLFGREQYF. The CDR3 nucleotides read TGTGCCAGCAGTTTATTCGGGAGGGAGCAGTACTTC. The V call is TRBV27, the J call TRBJ2-7; TRBD2 aligns across 7 bases. CDR3 size: 12 residues. Germline-derived CDR1 and CDR2 are MNHEY and SMNVEV (reference sequence). Unmatched junction bases numbered 1, after V lost 1 base and J lost 7 bases.

The sample holds one count of this clone. This chain uses TRBV13 with TRBJ2-7; 14 bases align to TRBD2. The ends lost 5 bases at V and 2 bases at J; junction bases unmatched: 17. Germline V CDR1 and CDR2: PRHDT, FYEKMQ (reference sequence). The CDR3 extends over 20 amino acids. The CDR3 is CASSHRTSGGLNSLPYEQYF. CDR3 coding DNA: TGTGCCAGCAGCCACCGGACTAGCGGGGGGTTAAATTCTCTCCCCTACGAGCAGTACTTC.

V and J are TRBV4-3 and TRBJ2-7, with D maybe TRBD2 (5 bases). This CDR3 has 16 residues. Germline assignment: CDR1 LGHNA and CDR2 YSLEER. The V and J ends lost 3 bases and 0 bases respectively, with 15 bases between them. For the CDR3, the DNA is TGCGCCAGCAGCCAGAAACTAGAGGTCTCCTCCTACGAGCAGTACTTC. Translating it yields CASSQKLEVSSYEQYF.

The genes are TRBV21-1 and TRBJ1-4; the table's D call, TRBD1, was not checked against the DNA. TRBV21-1 is recorded as a pseudogene. This CDR3 contains 16 residues. CDR3 amino acids: CASSALPGQDNEKLFF. In DNA, the CDR3 is TGTGCCAGCAGCGCTTTACCGGGACAGGATAATGAAAAACTGTTTTTT.

The chain uses TRBV15 and TRBJ2-2; 8 bases line up with TRBD2. V was clipped by 5 bases and J by 0 bases; unmatched bases: 5. The CDR3 is 16 residues long. Germline V gene data show CDR1 as LNHNV and CDR2 as YYDKDF (reference sequence). CDR3 in DNA: TGTGCCACCAGCTGGGGACTAGTAACGAACACCGGGGAGCTGTTTTTT. This codes for CATSWGLVTNTGELFF. The variable domain in full, with the rest retrieved from reference TRBV15 and TRBJ2-2, is DAMVIQNPRYQVTQFGKPVTLSCSQTLNHNVMYWYQQKSSQAPKLLFHYYDKDFNNEADTPDNFQSRRPNTSFCFLDIRSPGLGDTAMYLCATSWGLVTNTGELFFGEGSRLTVL.

This clone was picked up a small number of times. The rearrangement uses TRBV30 and TRBJ1-2, with 7 bases matching TRBD1. The CDR3 spans 14 residues. V trimming: 4 bases; J trimming: 8 bases; junction bases outside the gene matches: 13. Germline loops: CDR1 GTSNPN, CDR2 SVGIG (reference sequence). CDR3 sequence: CAWIPRDRVVGYTF. The CDR3 DNA is TGTGCCTGGATTCCACGAGACAGGGTCGTCGGCTACACCTTC. The entire variable domain, with the rest obtained from reference TRBV30 and TRBJ1-2, is as follows: SQTIHQWPATLVQPVGSPLSLECTVEGTSNPNLYWYRQAAGRGLQLLFYSVGIGQISSEVPQNLSASRPQDRQFILSSKKLLLSDSGFYLCAWIPRDRVVGYTFGSGTRLTVV.

Notes on this clone: Distinct nucleotide sequences in the sample also encode this CDR3. This chain joins TRBV7-9 and TRBJ2-5; tentatively, D is TRBD2 (5 bases). V lost 5 bases and J 8 bases, leaving 12 bases between the germline ends. The CDR3 has 12 residues. The V gene's germline CDR1 is SEHNR and CDR2 FQNEAQ (reference sequence). Here the CDR3 reads CASSPYRETQYF. The CDR3, as DNA: TGTGCCAGCAGCCCGTACCGGGAAACCCAGTACTTC.

This clone was detected a few times. The V gene is TRBV6-5, the J gene TRBJ2-7; a weak D match, TRBD2 (6 bases). The CDR3 contains 13 residues. Between the trimmed V and J ends, which lost 6 bases and 0 bases, there was a span of 9 bases. The germline gives CDR1 MNHEY, CDR2 SVGAGI. The DNA for the CDR3 is TGTGCCAGCAGGCTTAGCGGCTCCTACGAGCAGTACTTC. Its protein is CASRLSGSYEQYF.

This chain connects TRBV19 to TRBJ1-4; the D is unclear. Germline CDR1 is LNHDA and CDR2 is SQIVND (reference sequence). The ends were cut back, 10 bases at V and 4 bases at J, with 7 bases in the middle. The CDR3 runs 11 residues. The CDR3 DNA reads TGTGCCACCCAAAGTAATGAAAAACTGTTTTTT. Its protein product is CATQSNEKLFF.

The chain has TRBV6-1 and TRBJ2-7, with a possible D match to TRBD1 (6 bases). Germline values: CDR1 MNHNS, CDR2 SASEGT. V was cut by 4 bases and J by 3 bases, with 13 bases left in between. This CDR3 has 14 amino acids. The CDR3 coding sequence is TGTGCCAGCAGTGCGAACAGGGATCGCTACGAGCAGTACTTC. Amino acids: CASSANRDRYEQYF.

This chain connects TRBV4-3 to TRBJ2-2; D is undetermined. Germline CDR1 is LGHNA and CDR2 is YSLEER. Trimming left V 1 base short and J 2 bases short, with 8 bases between. The CDR3 runs to 15 residues. CDR3 sequence reads: CASSQGAGNTGELFF. CDR3 coding DNA: TGCGCCAGCAGCCAAGGTGCTGGAAACACCGGGGAGCTGTTTTTT.

The chain joins TRBV9 to TRBJ2-7; 7 bases align to TRBD1. The CDR3 length is 15 residues. In germline, CDR1 is SGDLS, CDR2 YYNGEE. The J segment lost 4 bases and the V segment lost 0 bases, leaving 7 bases of the junction unmatched. As DNA, the CDR3 is TGTGCCAGCAGCGTAGCTGCGGACAGGATATACGAGCAGTACTTC. Amino acids: CASSVAADRIYEQYF.

This clone was counted a single time. The chain couples TRBV9 to TRBJ2-3; perhaps TRBD2 as D (5 bases). The CDR3 runs to 15 residues. Germline V CDR1 and CDR2: SGDLS, YYNGEE. The ends were cut back, 3 bases at V and 2 bases at J, with 13 bases in the middle. CDR3 DNA sequence: TGTGCCAGCAGCGAATCGGGAACAGACACAGATACGCAGTATTTT. It codes for CASSESGTDTDTQYF.